This passage covers 10 T cell receptor beta chains from one sample sequenced in a study of blood T cell repertoires in COVID-19. Profiling relied on immunoSEQ multiplex PCR, and the TCRdb table lists in-frame clones only, not all of them. The sample includes over 150,000 clones, about 83% of them seen just once. Sequencing used peripheral blood. Receptor source: a woman in her seventies with COVID-19, enrolled during active disease.

This clone was picked up one time. V usage is TRBV7-9 and J usage is TRBJ2-3, with 7 bases fitting TRBD1. The germline V gene has CDR1 SEHNR and CDR2 FQNEAQ (reference sequence). CDR3 length: 15 amino acids. Trimming at V came to 1 base and at J to 2 bases, leaving 3 bases not matched to a gene. CDR3 bases: TGTGCCAGCAGCTTAGGGGACAGCCACACAGATACGCAGTATTTT. This gives the protein CASSLGDSHTDTQYF.

The chain joins TRBV19 to TRBJ2-2; 8 bases match TRBD1. Germline CDR1 is LNHDA and CDR2 is SQIVND (reference sequence). The CDR3 extends over 15 amino acids. V gave up 6 bases and J gave up 4 bases; unmatched junction bases: 7. The DNA for the CDR3 is TGTGCCAGTAGCCAGGGGGCGCGGAGCACCGGGGAGCTGTTTTTT. It codes for CASSQGARSTGELFF.

This clone was picked up one time. The chain combines TRBV5-1 with TRBJ2-7; possibly TRBD2 for D (6 bases). Germline CDR1 reads SGHRS; CDR2 reads YFSETQ. CDR3 length: 14 amino acids. Trimming stripped 1 base from V and 5 bases from J, with 13 bases between. CDR3 sequence (DNA): TGCGCCAGCAGCTTGCAAGGCGGGAAGGACGAGCAGTACTTC. This translates into CASSLQGGKDEQYF.

The chain couples TRBV18 to TRBJ2-1; 9 positions match TRBD2. CDR1 KGHSH and CDR2 LQKENI come from the germline V gene. V lost 6 bases and J lost 4; bases outside the gene matches: 7. The CDR3 extends over 15 amino acids. CDR3 nucleotide sequence: TGTGCCAGCTCGGCCGGGACTAGCAAGTACAATGAGCAGTTCTTC. Its translation: CASSAGTSKYNEQFF.

V and J are TRBV11-3 and TRBJ2-3, with 15 bases fitting TRBD2. V trimming: 5 bases; J trimming: 4 bases; junction bases outside the gene matches: 4. This CDR3 comprises 16 residues. Per germline, CDR1 SGHNT and CDR2 YENEEA. The CDR3: CASSLGLAGGSDTQYF. The CDR3 nucleotides are TGTGCCAGCAGCCTGGGACTAGCGGGGGGATCAGATACGCAGTATTTT.

The chain recombines TRBV4-1 with TRBJ1-5; tentative D call: TRBD1 (6 bases). The V and J ends lost 5 bases and 5 bases respectively, with 10 bases between them. The CDR3 length is 13 residues. Germline CDR1 is MGHRA and CDR2 is YSYEKL. CDR3 sequence reads: CASSYHRDQPQHF. The CDR3 DNA follows: TGCGCCAGCAGCTATCACAGGGATCAGCCCCAGCATTTT.

This clone was seen more than once but under ten times. This rearrangement joins TRBV7-8 to TRBJ2-7; D is perhaps TRBD1 (5 bases). Trimming took off 3 bases at V and 9 bases at J, with 15 bases between the two ends. Looked up from germline, CDR1 is SGHVS and CDR2 is FQNEAQ. This CDR3 spans 13 amino acids. The CDR3 bases are TGTGCCAGCAGCTTGTGGCAGGGTATCGGGCAGTACTTC. Protein product: CASSLWQGIGQYF. The whole variable domain, remainder taken from reference TRBV7-8 and TRBJ2-7, is GAGVSQSPRYKVAKRGQDVALRCDPISGHVSLFWYQQALGQGPEFLTYFQNEAQLDKSGLPSDRFFAERPEGSVSTLKIQRTQQEDSAVYLCASSLWQGIGQYFGPGTRLTVT.

The V call is TRBV29-1, the J call TRBJ2-7; 14 bases are shared with TRBD2. The CDR3 sequence is 16 residues long. V gave up 4 bases and J gave up 0 bases; unmatched junction bases: 5. Germline CDR1 SQVTM, CDR2 ANQGSEA. CDR3 coding DNA: TGCAGCGTTGCCGGACTAGCGGGGGGTAACTCCTACGAGCAGTACTTC. Amino acid sequence: CSVAGLAGGNSYEQYF.

The V and J genes are TRBV5-1 and TRBJ1-3; possible D gene TRBD1, 5 bases. V was clipped by 2 bases and J by 0 bases, with 9 bases between them. This CDR3 comprises 15 residues. The germline CDR1 and CDR2 sequences are SGHRS and YFSETQ. The CDR3 spells CASSFTGPSGNTIYF. CDR3 bases: TGCGCCAGCAGCTTTACAGGCCCCTCTGGAAACACCATATATTTT. Looking up the rest from reference TRBV5-1 and TRBJ1-3 gives the full variable domain: KAGVTQTPRYLIKTRGQQVTLSCSPISGHRSVSWYQQTPGQGLQFLFEYFSETQRNKGNFPGRFSGRQFSNSRSEMNVSTLELGDSALYLCASSFTGPSGNTIYFGEGSWLTVV.

This rearrangement joins TRBV5-1 to TRBJ1-3, with TRBD1 as a possible D gene (5 bases). V lost 4 bases and J 4 bases, leaving 12 bases between the germline ends. CDR3 length: 14 residues. The germline CDR1 and CDR2 sequences are SGHRS and YFSETQ. The CDR3 DNA sequence: TGCGCCAGCAGCCCCGACAGTAGGGGAAACACCATATATTTT. This sequence encodes CASSPDSRGNTIYF. The full variable domain, with the rest looked up from reference TRBV5-1 and TRBJ1-3, is KAGVTQTPRYLIKTRGQQVTLSCSPISGHRSVSWYQQTPGQGLQFLFEYFSETQRNKGNFPGRFSGRQFSNSRSEMNVSTLELGDSALYLCASSPDSRGNTIYFGEGSWLTVV.